This TCR beta chain was observed in a study of blood T cells in healthy people across ages. This clonotype was detected a few times. PCR was performed a second time for roughly 7 to 12 cycles using a sample-barcoded 5' primer and a J-beta primer mix. MiXCR, run by TCRdb on the 5' RACE reads, gives a single entry per CDR3 protein. Here the sample spans hundreds of thousands of distinct CDR3 sequences, 40% to 50% being singletons. The CDR3 extends over 15 amino acids. The J segment lost 2 bases and the V segment lost 4 bases, leaving 4 bases of the junction unmatched. Germline loops: CDR1 KGHDR, CDR2 SFDVKD.

The specimen sequenced was blood. The sequence derives from a man between 60 and 70 years old in good health. V is TRBV24-1 and J is TRBJ2-1; TRBD1 agrees at 7 bases. The CDR3 loop reads CATSDPGTAYNEQFF. DNA for the CDR3: TGTGCCACCAGTGACCCGGGGACAGCCTACAATGAGCAGTTCTTC.